Each of the 20 T cell receptor beta chains below was sequenced from the same sample in a study of blood T cell repertoires in COVID-19. This table comes from immunoSEQ multiplex PCR, and its TCRdb copy is limited to in-frame clones, with some not included. Of about 33,000 clones in the sample, around 88% were seen once. The sample was peripheral blood. The receptors originated from a human donor in a cohort sampled during active COVID-19.

Here the CDR3 DNA reads TGTGCCAGCAGTGAGCGGGAGGGCCCCACAGATACGCAGTATTTT. It encodes CASSEREGPTDTQYF. This chain links TRBV6-1 with TRBJ2-3, with TRBD2 matching over 9 bases. The germline CDR1 and CDR2 sequences are MNHNS and SASEGT. CDR3 length equals 15 residues. Trimming at V came to 3 bases and at J to 2 bases, leaving 3 bases not matched to a gene.

The chain employs TRBV3-1 (or the pseudogene TRBV3-2) and TRBJ2-1; TRBD2 matches 12 bases. CDR1 is LGHDT, CDR2 YNNKEL, per germline (reference sequence). The CDR3 runs to 18 residues. J was trimmed by 0 bases and V by 4 bases; bases with no gene match: 7. CDR3 in DNA: TGTGCCAGCAGCCTCCCCGGACTAGCGGGGAGCTCCTACAATGAGCAGTTCTTC. As protein: CASSLPGLAGSSYNEQFF.

The genes are TRBV7-2 and TRBJ2-7; D possibly corresponds to TRBD2 (5 bases). The CDR3 runs 15 residues. Trimming removed 2 bases at V and 2 bases at J, with 13 bases between. The germline gives CDR1 SGHTA, CDR2 FQGNSA. CDR3 protein: CASSLFGGPAYEQYF. In nucleotides, the CDR3 is TGTGCCAGCAGCTTATTCGGAGGTCCCGCCTACGAGCAGTACTTC.

The chain uses TRBV4-3 and TRBJ1-2; 7 nucleotides align to TRBD1. V shed 0 bases and J 4 bases; nucleotides not matched to a gene: 5. The CDR3 extends over 15 amino acids. Germline V gene data show CDR1 as LGHNA and CDR2 as YSLEER. The DNA for the CDR3 is TGCGCCAGCAGCCAAGATATGACAGGGCGCTATGGCTACACCTTC. Translation: CASSQDMTGRYGYTF.

V and J are TRBV2 and TRBJ2-1, with D perhaps TRBD2 (7 bases). The germline gives CDR1 SNHLY, CDR2 FYNNEI. Deletions cut 4 bases from V and 15 bases from J, with 13 bases between. This CDR3 contains 11 residues. The CDR3 here is CASSVEGGRFF. In DNA form, the CDR3 reads TGTGCCAGCAGTGTGGAGGGGGGGCGGTTCTTC.

This rearrangement joins TRBV7-3 to TRBJ2-1; the D gene is possibly TRBD2 (5 bases). V was trimmed by 5 bases and J by 0 bases, leaving 14 bases between them. In germline, CDR1 is SGHTA, CDR2 FQGTGA. CDR3 length equals 16 residues. The CDR3 loop reads CASSIRGKGSYNEQFF. The CDR3 region has the DNA TGTGCCAGCAGCATTAGAGGGAAAGGCTCCTACAATGAGCAGTTCTTC.

The rearrangement links TRBV10-1 to TRBJ2-1; D is possibly TRBD2 (6 bases). Looked up from germline, CDR1 is WNHNN and CDR2 is SYGVQD (reference sequence). With 3 bases removed from V and 2 bases from J, the gap between germline ends came to 20 bases. This CDR3 comprises 18 residues. The CDR3 is CASSDAMRDGRTYNEQFF. The CDR3 region has the DNA TGCGCCAGCAGTGACGCCATGCGGGACGGCAGAACCTACAATGAGCAGTTCTTC.

The chain couples TRBV11-1 to TRBJ1-2; 7 nucleotides agree with TRBD1. Looked up from germline, CDR1 is SGHAT and CDR2 is FQDESV (reference sequence). The CDR3 consists of 16 residues. The V and J ends lost 6 bases and 8 bases, in that order; junction bases with no gene match: 18. The CDR3 is CASSLHPGQPIGGYTF. For the CDR3, the DNA is TGTGCCAGCAGTCTCCACCCGGGACAGCCCATTGGCGGCTACACCTTC.

This chain connects TRBV10-1 to TRBJ2-3; 9 nucleotides line up with TRBD2. The CDR3 contains 17 residues. Germline V gene lookup returns CDR1 WNHNN and CDR2 SYGVQD (reference sequence). V lost 6 bases and J lost 0; bases outside the gene matches: 10. The CDR3 is CASRTGLASPSTDTQYF. CDR3 coding DNA: TGCGCCAGCAGGACAGGACTAGCGTCCCCTAGCACAGATACGCAGTATTTT.

This sequence joins TRBV5-8 and TRBJ2-3; a possible D gene is TRBD2 (5 bases). The ends were cut back, 3 bases at V and 1 base at J, with 15 bases in the middle. Germline V lookup: CDR1 SGHTS, CDR2 YDEGEE. This CDR3 region has 16 residues. CDR3 coding DNA: TGTGCCAGCAGCTGGCACAAGCGGAGCCGCACAGATACGCAGTATTTT. Residues: CASSWHKRSRTDTQYF.

The chain joins TRBV2 to TRBJ2-5; TRBD1 agrees at 8 bases. Germline CDR1 and CDR2: SNHLY and FYNNEI. The CDR3 runs 16 residues. Trimming at V came to 3 bases and at J to 5 bases, leaving 11 bases not matched to a gene. The CDR3 bases are TGTGCCAGCAGTGAGGGCGGCAGGGGGCTTGGGGAGACCCAGTACTTC. Translation gives CASSEGGRGLGETQYF.

V and J are TRBV6-5 and TRBJ2-3; the D is unclear. Germline V gene data show CDR1 as MNHEY and CDR2 as SVGAGI. With 7 bases removed from V and 0 bases from J, the gap between germline ends came to 8 bases. CDR3 size: 13 residues. CDR3 DNA sequence: TGTGCCAGCACCGGAGATAGCACAGATACGCAGTATTTT. Translation: CASTGDSTDTQYF.

This clone appeared once. The genes are TRBV20-1 and TRBJ1-1, with 11 bases matching TRBD1. The CDR3 loop spans 16 amino acids. V trimming: 3 bases; J trimming: 5 bases; junction bases outside the gene matches: 11. The germline V gene has CDR1 DFQATT and CDR2 SNEGSKA (reference sequence). CDR3 sequence (DNA): TGCAGTGCTAGTCCCTTGGACAGGGGGCGGTGGACTGAAGCTTTCTTT. Translated: CSASPLDRGRWTEAFF.

The V and J genes are TRBV19 and TRBJ2-6, with D unresolved. The CDR3 has 13 amino acids. Trimming cost V 8 bases and J 0 bases, with 5 bases left between them. Germline V gene sequence: CDR1 LNHDA, CDR2 SQIVND (reference sequence). This CDR3 is CASSLSGANVLTF. In nucleotides, the CDR3 is TGTGCCAGTTCACTCTCTGGGGCCAACGTCCTGACTTTC.

The chain uses TRBV10-2 and TRBJ2-1, with 7 bases identical to TRBD2. V shed 4 bases, J shed 5 bases, and the junction held 8 bases outside the gene matches. CDR3 length: 15 residues. Germline assignment: CDR1 WSHSY and CDR2 SAAADI. As DNA, the CDR3 is TGCGCCAGCAGTGGTCCAGCGGGGAGGAACAATGAGCAGTTCTTC. Its protein is CASSGPAGRNNEQFF.

V and J are TRBV10-1 and TRBJ1-4; D uncertain. V was pared by 7 bases and J by 0 bases, with 9 bases between. CDR3 length: 14 amino acids. Germline-derived CDR1 and CDR2 are WNHNN and SYGVQD (reference sequence). CDR3 residues: CASIGLSTNEKLFF. CDR3 in DNA: TGCGCCAGCATCGGACTCTCAACTAATGAAAAACTGTTTTTT.

V and J are TRBV20-1 and TRBJ2-7; TRBD1 matches 7 bases. There are 11 residues in the CDR3. Trimming at V came to 3 bases and at J to 6 bases, leaving 2 bases not matched to a gene. Germline loops: CDR1 DFQATT, CDR2 SNEGSKA (reference sequence). The CDR3 is CSARTGREQYF. CDR3 sequence (DNA): TGCAGTGCTAGGACAGGGCGCGAGCAGTACTTC.

The chain is built from TRBV11-2 and TRBJ2-3; 8 nucleotides align to TRBD2. Germline-derived CDR1 and CDR2 are SGHAT and FQNNGV. The J segment lost 4 bases and the V segment lost 5 bases, leaving 8 bases of the junction unmatched. CDR3 length: 15 amino acids. CDR3 protein: CASSGPYGRADTQYF. The CDR3 region has the DNA TGTGCCAGCAGCGGGCCCTACGGGAGGGCAGATACGCAGTATTTT.

This rearrangement joins TRBV7-9 to TRBJ2-3, with a weak D call TRBD2 (6 bases). V gave up 5 bases and J gave up 1 base, with 13 bases separating them. The germline CDR1 and CDR2 sequences are SEHNR and FQNEAQ (reference sequence). This CDR3 is 15 amino acids long. The CDR3 loop is CASSQTRGGTDTQYF. CDR3 bases: TGTGCCAGCAGCCAGACTCGCGGGGGCACAGATACGCAGTATTTT.

The genes are TRBV5-5 and TRBJ1-2; D not resolved. The CDR3 contains 12 residues. CDR1 and CDR2 from the germline V gene are SGHKS and YYEKEE (reference sequence). The V and J ends lost 4 bases and 7 bases respectively, with 11 bases between them. This CDR3 reads CASSARRGGYTF. The CDR3 DNA reads as TGTGCCAGCAGCGCACGACGGGGTGGCTACACCTTC.